The rows below give T cell receptor beta chains drawn from one sample of a study of shared clonotypes between healthy human individuals. Using immunoSEQ multiplex PCR, the repertoire was profiled, and TCRdb retains in-frame clones only, with some absent. Here the sample spans around 2.5 million clones, 80% to 95% being singletons. The sample taken for sequencing was naive CD4+ T cells from PBMCs. Every receptor here comes from a man between 18 and 35 years old in good health. Some clones in this sample may be carry-over from other donors' samples. Both conserved end residues are part of each CDR3. D genes are given only for firm matches. Some rows mark clone size as missing; the rest say once, few, many or name a class of expanded clone.

>NA|TRBV10-1|NA|TRBJ1-2
TGCGCCAGCAGAGAACTAAAGACCGTTGGCTACACCTTC
CASRELKTVGYTF
>NA|TRBV7-2|once|TRBJ2-1
TGTGCCAGCAGCTTAGGACTAGTCTCCTACAATGAGCAGTTCTTC
CASSLGLVSYNEQFF
>NA|TRBV28|NA|TRBJ1-4
TGTGCCAGCAGCCGCCCCCATTCAAATTCCCTTTTT
CASSRPHSNSLF
>NA|TRBV9|NA|TRBJ2-1
TGTGCCAGCAGCCCCCTTGGGAGCTCCTACAATGAGCAGTTCTTC
CASSPLGSSYNEQFF
>NA|TRBV5-1|NA|TRBJ2-7
TGCGCCAGCAGCTTAAGCCACGAGCAGTACTTC
CASSLSHEQYF
>NA|TRBV23-1|NA|TRBJ2-5
TGCGCCAGCAGTCGAAAGGGGAATGGGGGAGAGACCCAGTACTTC
CASSRKGNGGETQYF
>TRBD1|TRBV6-1|NA|TRBJ1-1
TGTGCCAGCCGGACAGGGGGCAGTGGCGCTGAAGCTTTCTTT
CASRTGGSGAEAFF
>TRBD2|TRBV7-2|NA|TRBJ2-7
TGTGCCAGCAGCCCCACGGGGGGGACGACTACTTACGAGCAGTACTTC
CASSPTGGTTTYEQYF
>TRBD1|TRBV10-2|once|TRBJ1-5
TGCGCCAGCAGTGGTCGACAGGGAGGAAGCAATCAGCCCCAGCATTTT
CASSGRQGGSNQPQHF
>NA|TRBV28|NA|TRBJ2-2
TGTGCCAGCAGTTTGTTTAGCACCGGGGAGCTGTTTTTT
CASSLFSTGELFF
>NA|TRBV5-1|NA|TRBJ2-7
TGCGCCAGCAGCTTGGACCTCAGCTCCTACGAGCAGTACTTC
CASSLDLSSYEQYF
>NA|TRBV19|NA|TRBJ1-2
TGTGCCAGTAGTATAGAAAGGTCGGACAGAGCTAACTATGGCTACACCTTC
CASSIERSDRANYGYTF
>TRBD1|TRBV6-6|NA|TRBJ1-5
TGTGCCAGTCAACAGGGGGGTCAGCCCCAGCATTTT
CASQQGGQPQHF
>NA|TRBV4-1|NA|TRBJ1-1
TGCGCCAGCAGCCAAGATGGGTGGGGACGGAACACTGAAGCTTTCTTT
CASSQDGWGRNTEAFF